This T cell receptor (beta chain) was sequenced in a study of T cells in pancreatic ductal adenocarcinoma. Findings and caveats of the study: Unique clonotypes were around 8-fold more numerous in blood than in tumor. Tumor-versus-blood clonality comparisons may be biased toward lower tumor diversity.

No neoadjuvant therapy was given to the selected pancreatic ductal adenocarcinoma patients before their surgery. Points on this clone: Its antigen is not identified.

TCRdb keeps only in-frame clones here, not all; method: immunoSEQ multiplex PCR. The data contain under 20,000 clones, about 88% of them singletons. The TCR comes from a human donor with pancreatic ductal adenocarcinoma. The sequencing sample was made of PBMCs.

The CDR3 here is CASSPRLAGQQETQYF. The CDR3 nucleotides are TGTGCCAGCAGCCCAAGACTAGCGGGGCAACAAGAGACCCAGTACTTC. This chain uses TRBV11-3 with TRBJ2-5; 11 bases are a match to TRBD2. V shed 5 bases and J 2 bases; nucleotides not matched to a gene: 7. The CDR3 consists of 16 residues. Germline V gives CDR1 SGHNT, CDR2 YENEEA.